The 29 T cell receptor beta chains presented below share a single source sample, sequenced in a study of T cell responses to AZD1222 COVID-19 vaccine. Libraries were prepared by immunoSEQ multiplex PCR; TCRdb keeps only in-frame clonotypes and omits some of them. Of 100,000 to 150,000 clones in the sample, 92% were seen once. The sample was peripheral blood, taken on day 0 of AZD1222 vaccination. These receptors originate from an adult in good health.

The chain combines TRBV15 with TRBJ1-1; no reliable D call. From germline, CDR1 is LNHNV and CDR2 YYDKDF (reference sequence). With 0 bases removed from V and 7 bases from J, the gap between germline ends came to 9 bases. This CDR3 has 13 amino acids. Written as DNA, the CDR3 is TGTGCCACCAGCAGAGATCATTCAGGTGAAGCTTTCTTT. This translates into CATSRDHSGEAFF.

This chain connects TRBV4-1 to TRBJ1-5; D gene uncertain. CDR1 is MGHRA, CDR2 YSYEKL, per germline. This CDR3 contains 15 residues. The V end was cut by 2 bases, the J end by 3 bases, with 11 bases between. The CDR3 nucleotides are TGCGCCAGCAGCCAAATGGGGTCCCTCAATCAGCCCCAGCATTTT. It translates to CASSQMGSLNQPQHF.

This chain links TRBV29-1 with TRBJ2-7, with D possibly being TRBD2 (5 bases). The germline CDR1 and CDR2 sequences are SQVTM and ANQGSEA. V was cut by 5 bases and J by 1 base, with 12 bases left in between. The CDR3 totals 13 residues. The CDR3 DNA is TGCAGCGTTTACACGGGGATTTCCTACGAGCAGTACTTC. It codes for CSVYTGISYEQYF.

To note about this clone: Being one base from a much bigger clone, this may be a read error. Different DNA sequences within this sample yield the same CDR3. V gene TRBV3-1 (or the pseudogene TRBV3-2) combines with J gene TRBJ1-2; 9 bases agree with TRBD1. The CDR3 is 16 amino acids. V gave up 1 base and J gave up 4 bases; unmatched junction bases: 7. The germline V gene has CDR1 LGHDT and CDR2 YNNKEL (reference sequence). The CDR3: CASSQVGTGRGYGYTF. The CDR3 DNA follows: TGTGCCAGCAGCCAAGTGGGGACAGGGAGGGGCTATGGCTACACCTTC.

In DNA, the CDR3 is TGTGCCAGCAATGAAGACGGCACGGCTGAAGCTTTCTTT. Protein: CASNEDGTAEAFF. V is TRBV12-3 or TRBV12-4 and J is TRBJ1-1; D remains ambiguous. The CDR3 sequence is 13 residues long. V shed 7 bases and J shed 6 bases, with 15 bases lying between them.

The gene calls are TRBV6-5 and TRBJ1-6; D remains ambiguous. V shed 7 bases and J shed 7 bases, with 14 bases lying between them. Germline V gene sequence: CDR1 MNHEY, CDR2 SVGAGI. CDR3 length: 14 residues. This CDR3 is CASTNRGLNSPLHF. DNA for the CDR3: TGTGCCAGCACAAATCGGGGTCTAAATTCACCCCTCCACTTT.

This clone was seen at least ten times. V and J are TRBV3-1 (or the pseudogene TRBV3-2) and TRBJ2-1; the match to TRBD2 covers 14 bases. This CDR3 has 17 residues. In germline, CDR1 is LGHDT, CDR2 YNNKEL (reference sequence). Trimming at V came to 4 bases and at J to 7 bases, leaving 9 bases not matched to a gene. The chain's CDR3 is CASSLRKTSGRGNEQFF. CDR3 nucleotides: TGTGCCAGCAGCCTAAGAAAGACTAGCGGGAGGGGTAATGAGCAGTTCTTC.

This clone occurred a few times. V usage is TRBV9 and J usage is TRBJ1-1; maybe TRBD1 (6 bases). The ends were cut back, 1 base at V and 3 bases at J, with 10 bases in the middle. The CDR3 loop spans 14 amino acids. Per germline, CDR1 SGDLS and CDR2 YYNGEE. The CDR3: CASSVQGRDTEAFF. CDR3 DNA sequence: TGTGCCAGCAGCGTACAGGGGAGGGACACTGAAGCTTTCTTT.

The gene calls are TRBV7-6 and TRBJ1-5; the D is unclear. This CDR3 has 15 amino acids. The V and J ends lost 4 bases and 0 bases respectively, with 10 bases between them. Germline V lookup: CDR1 SGHVS, CDR2 FNYEAQ. The CDR3 sequence: CASSYTADSNQPQHF. DNA of the CDR3: TGTGCCAGCAGCTATACAGCCGATAGCAATCAGCCCCAGCATTTT.

This rearrangement joins TRBV21-1 to TRBJ2-5; TRBD1 reflects the table's D call only, with no check against the DNA. TRBV21-1 is a recognized pseudogene. The CDR3 consists of 16 residues. CDR3 DNA sequence: TGTGCCAGCAGCACCAGGGGTTGCAGTATTCGGGAGACCCAGTACTTC. Protein product: CASSTRGCSIRETQYF.

The chain recombines TRBV7-2 with TRBJ1-1; D gene unclear. CDR1 and CDR2 (germline): SGHTA, FQGNSA. V dropped 1 base and J dropped 1 base, with 10 bases sitting between them. The CDR3 has 15 residues. CDR3 residues: CASSLGGLENTEAFF. The CDR3 bases are TGTGCCAGCAGCTTAGGCGGACTAGAGAACACTGAAGCTTTCTTT.

The V call is TRBV4-1, the J call TRBJ1-2, with D perhaps matching TRBD1 (5 bases). V was trimmed by 6 bases and J by 4 bases, leaving 18 bases between them. This CDR3 region has 15 residues. The germline V gene has CDR1 MGHRA and CDR2 YSYEKL. This chain's CDR3 is CASSPGDLNIYGYTF. CDR3 in DNA: TGCGCCAGCAGTCCTGGGGACCTTAACATCTATGGCTACACCTTC.

The chain uses TRBV5-1 and TRBJ2-7; tentatively, D is TRBD2 (5 bases). Germline assignment: CDR1 SGHRS and CDR2 YFSETQ. V lost 7 bases and J lost 6, with 17 bases in between. The length of the CDR3 is 13 residues. The CDR3 DNA is TGCGCCAGCTCGGTAGTCGGCGGGTCCGAGCAGTACTTC. As protein: CASSVVGGSEQYF.

V usage is TRBV4-2 and J usage is TRBJ2-5; D ambiguous. Germline-derived CDR1 and CDR2 are LGHNA and YNFKEQ. The CDR3 has 15 residues. Trimming pared 0 bases from V and 5 bases from J, leaving 13 bases between. This chain's CDR3 is CASSQDRWRLETQYF. The CDR3 DNA reads TGTGCCAGCAGCCAAGACAGGTGGAGACTCGAGACCCAGTACTTC.

The genes are TRBV4-1 and TRBJ1-1; D unclear. V shed 3 bases and J shed 0 bases, with 14 bases lying between them. The CDR3 consists of 16 residues. CDR1 is MGHRA, CDR2 YSYEKL, per germline. The CDR3 region has the DNA TGCGCCAGCAGCCACCGACGGGGAAGCATGAACACTGAAGCTTTCTTT. It encodes CASSHRRGSMNTEAFF.

This clone is medium-sized within its sample. The CDR3 nucleotides read TGTGCCAGCAGTTACACTGACAGCACTGAAGCTTTCTTT. This sequence encodes CASSYTDSTEAFF. The chain is built from TRBV6-5 and TRBJ1-1, with a weak D call TRBD1 (5 bases). CDR1 and CDR2 from the germline V gene are MNHEY and SVGAGI. The V end lost 2 bases, the J end lost 4 bases, and 8 bases lay between the germline ends. This CDR3 comprises 13 residues.

This clone has ten or more counts. V gene TRBV10-1 combines with J gene TRBJ1-1, with unresolved D. The V gene's germline CDR1 is WNHNN and CDR2 SYGVQD (reference sequence). There are 13 residues in the CDR3. V was clipped by 6 bases and J by 1 base, with 9 bases between them. Here the CDR3 DNA reads TGCGCCAGCAGATTGACTGAGAACACTGAAGCTTTCTTT. Amino acid sequence: CASRLTENTEAFF.

The rearrangement uses TRBV10-3 and TRBJ2-7; 9 nucleotides agree with TRBD2. V gave up 0 bases and J gave up 1 base; unmatched junction bases: 4. The CDR3 is made up of 16 amino acids. Germline V lookup: CDR1 ENHRY, CDR2 SYGVKD. The CDR3 nucleotides read TGTGCCATCAGTGAGTCGAGGACTAGCGCTTCCTACGAGCAGTACTTC. Translated: CAISESRTSASYEQYF.

This chain links TRBV5-1 with TRBJ2-3, with D possibly TRBD2 on 12 matching bases. CDR1 SGHRS and CDR2 YFSETQ come from the germline V gene. This CDR3 comprises 22 residues. V shed 3 bases and J shed 2 bases, with 34 bases lying between them. The CDR3, as DNA: TGCGCCAGCAGCTACCAACGAGGTCGGGACAGGGGGACTAGCGGGCTCACAGATACGCAGTATTTT. Translating it yields CASSYQRGRDRGTSGLTDTQYF.

The J gene is TRBJ1-5, the V gene TRBV19, with D tentatively TRBD1 (6 bases). This CDR3 has 15 residues. V was trimmed by 7 bases and J by 2 bases, leaving 15 bases between them. CDR1 LNHDA and CDR2 SQIVND come from the germline V gene (reference sequence). In DNA form, the CDR3 reads TGTGCCAGTAATGGGGGCCCATATGGCAATCAGCCCCAGCATTTT. This translates into CASNGGPYGNQPQHF.

This chain links TRBV5-1 with TRBJ2-1, with 9 bases identical to TRBD2. Germline V lookup: CDR1 SGHRS, CDR2 YFSETQ. The CDR3 sequence is 16 residues long. V gave up 0 bases and J gave up 6 bases; unmatched junction bases: 7. The CDR3 region is CASSLGSGRLSNEQFF. CDR3 DNA: TGCGCCAGCAGCTTGGGGAGCGGGAGGTTAAGCAATGAGCAGTTCTTC.

This clone was seen only once. The V call is TRBV6-2 or TRBV6-3, the J call TRBJ1-1, with 11 bases aligning to TRBD1. CDR1 and CDR2 (germline): MNHEY, SVGEGT. The CDR3 is made up of 13 amino acids. The junction had 6 bases not matched to a gene; V was cut back by 5 bases and J by 10 bases. DNA for the CDR3: TGTGCCAGCAGTGGGGACAGGGGGGAAACAGCTTTCTTT. Protein: CASSGDRGETAFF.

V is TRBV5-1 and J is TRBJ1-2, with D possibly TRBD1 on 6 matching bases. V lost 1 base, J lost 8 bases, and 15 bases lay in between. The CDR3 loop spans 14 amino acids. Looked up from germline, CDR1 is SGHRS and CDR2 is YFSETQ. CDR3 DNA sequence: TGCGCCAGCAGCTTGTCGGGGGCGCCGTACGGCTACACCTTC. It codes for CASSLSGAPYGYTF.

Here the CDR3 DNA reads TGTGCCAGCAGCCAAGAAGGATGGGGAAAATACGAGCAGTACTTC. This gives the protein CASSQEGWGKYEQYF. The genes are TRBV3-1 (or the pseudogene TRBV3-2) and TRBJ2-7; unclear D gene. V was cut by 0 bases and J by 4 bases, with 13 bases left in between. Germline lookup yields CDR1 LGHDT and CDR2 YNNKEL (reference sequence). CDR3 length equals 15 residues.

This clone was seen only a few times. The chain combines TRBV6-4 with TRBJ2-2; 8 nucleotides match TRBD2. Germline CDR1 reads MRHNA; CDR2 reads SNTAGT. The CDR3 is 15 amino acids. Losses at the gene ends were 7 bases for V and 7 bases for J; bases not matched to a gene: 11. The CDR3 DNA sequence: TGTGCCAGCATCTCAATTTACGGGAGGGGCGGGGAGCTGTTTTTT. This sequence encodes CASISIYGRGGELFF.

The chain carries TRBV28 and TRBJ1-1; D is unclear. Trimming cost V 2 bases and J 6 bases, with 10 bases left between them. This CDR3 is 13 amino acids long. The V gene's germline CDR1 is MDHEN and CDR2 SYDVKM. This chain's CDR3 is CASSLARTPEAFF. In DNA form, the CDR3 reads TGTGCCAGCAGTTTAGCTCGTACCCCTGAAGCTTTCTTT.

The rearrangement joins TRBV2 to TRBJ2-5; 9 nucleotides match TRBD2. The V gene end was trimmed by 5 bases and the J gene end by 4 bases; junction bases not matched to a gene: 8. This CDR3 spans 15 amino acids. In germline, CDR1 is SNHLY, CDR2 FYNNEI. For the CDR3, the DNA is TGTGCCAGCAGTATCGGCGGGGGGGCCCTAGAGACCCAGTACTTC. Translation: CASSIGGGALETQYF.

The V call is TRBV5-1, the J call TRBJ1-5; 7 nucleotides align to TRBD1. The CDR3 is made up of 14 amino acids. Looked up from germline, CDR1 is SGHRS and CDR2 is YFSETQ. Trimming took 4 bases from V and 1 from J; bases not matched to a gene: 2. CDR3 DNA: TGCGCCAGCAGCCCAGGGGGGAGCAATCAGCCCCAGCATTTT. Translated: CASSPGGSNQPQHF.

The rearrangement uses TRBV11-2 and TRBJ1-2, with unresolved D. Germline V gene data show CDR1 as SGHAT and CDR2 as FQNNGV. CDR3 length: 10 residues. V shed 9 bases and J shed 8 bases, with 10 bases lying between them. The DNA for the CDR3 is TGTGCCAGGTCAGGCCGGGGCTACACCTTC. This encodes CARSGRGYTF.